A few counts support the clone carrying this T cell receptor beta chain. This sample is part of a study of cytomegalovirus exposure and HLA in healthy donors. V shed 8 bases, J shed 5 bases, and the junction held 5 bases outside the gene matches. There are 13 residues in the CDR3. CDR1 is MNHEY, CDR2 SVGAGI, per germline. Primers included in the PCR were 60 Vbeta and 13 Jbeta primers. TCRdb keeps only in-frame clones here, not all; method: immunoSEQ multiplex PCR. The table has more than 80,000 clones, approximately 85% seen once. This sequence originates from a man in his forties or fifties in good health and CMV-seronegative. Material: PBMCs. This chain links TRBV6-5 with TRBJ2-3; 9 bases line up with TRBD2. The CDR3 reads CASAKRGVDTQYF. As DNA, the CDR3 is TGTGCCAGCGCCAAGCGGGGGGTAGATACGCAGTATTTT.